This T cell receptor (beta chain) is drawn from a study of T-cell reconstitution after alpha-beta-depleted transplantation in children. A library of TCRbeta sequences, prepared with unique molecular identifiers, was generated. TCRdb recomputed calls from the PCR reads with MiXCR, one row per CDR3 protein. The table includes 280,000 or so distinct CDR3 sequences, about 9.9% detected once. The CDR3 spans 15 residues. Germline CDR1 is KGHSH and CDR2 is LQKENI. V dropped 1 base and J dropped 6 bases, with 12 bases sitting between them. This TCR came from a male patient aged 2 to 9 who had a stem cell transplant for chronic granulomatous disease, so the T cells may come from the graft donor. This material consisted of peripheral blood, taken 180 days after TCRalphabeta/CD19-depleted stem cell transplant. The chain joins TRBV18 to TRBJ1-4; TRBD1 is a possible D gene (5 bases). In DNA, the CDR3 is TGTGCCAGCTCACCACAACGGACAACGGATGAAAAACTGTTTTTT. Its translation: CASSPQRTTDEKLFF.